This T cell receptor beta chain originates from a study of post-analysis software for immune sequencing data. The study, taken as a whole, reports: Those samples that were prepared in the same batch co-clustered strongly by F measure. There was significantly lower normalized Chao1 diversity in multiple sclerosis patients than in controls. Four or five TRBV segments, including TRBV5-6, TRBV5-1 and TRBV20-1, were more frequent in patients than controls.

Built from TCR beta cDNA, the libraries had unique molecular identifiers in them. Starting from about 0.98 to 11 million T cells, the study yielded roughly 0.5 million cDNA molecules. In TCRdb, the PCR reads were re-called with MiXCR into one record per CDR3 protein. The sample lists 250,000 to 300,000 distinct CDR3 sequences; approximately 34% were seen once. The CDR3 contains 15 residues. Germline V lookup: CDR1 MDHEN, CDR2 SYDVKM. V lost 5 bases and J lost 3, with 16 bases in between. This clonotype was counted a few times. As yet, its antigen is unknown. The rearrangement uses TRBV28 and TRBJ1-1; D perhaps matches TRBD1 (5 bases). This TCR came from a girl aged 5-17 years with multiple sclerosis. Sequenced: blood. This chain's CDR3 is CASSGGTPGYTEAFF. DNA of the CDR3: TGTGCCAGCAGTGGGGGAACCCCGGGGTACACTGAAGCTTTCTTT.